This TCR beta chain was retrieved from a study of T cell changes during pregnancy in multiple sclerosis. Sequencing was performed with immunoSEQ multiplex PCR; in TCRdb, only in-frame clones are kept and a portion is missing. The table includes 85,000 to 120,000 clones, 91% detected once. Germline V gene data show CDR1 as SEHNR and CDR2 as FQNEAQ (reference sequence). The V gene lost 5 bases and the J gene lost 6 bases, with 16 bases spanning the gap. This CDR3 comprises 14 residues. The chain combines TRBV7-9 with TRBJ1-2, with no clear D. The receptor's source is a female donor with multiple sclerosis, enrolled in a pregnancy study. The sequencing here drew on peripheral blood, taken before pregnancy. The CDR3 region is CASSPQGKADGYTF. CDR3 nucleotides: TGTGCCAGCAGCCCCCAAGGAAAGGCGGATGGCTACACCTTC.